These 2 T cell receptor beta chains were sequenced from one sample in a study of patients and donors after allogeneic stem cell transplantation. Each CDR3 protein is one row after TCRdb ran MiXCR on the RT-PCR reads. The repertoire holds approximately 200,000 distinct CDR3 sequences, with 41% as singletons. The sequencing sample was made of blood, either unsorted or a sorted T cell fraction (not recorded which). The source is a human donor who was either an allogeneic HSCT recipient or a stem cell or donor lymphocyte infusion donor (not recorded which). It is not recorded whose cells these are; they may come from a transplant donor.

Comments on this clonotype: Since no conserved phenylalanine or tryptophan closes the CDR3, a read error is the likely cause. The rearrangement links TRBV3-1 to TRBJ1-2, with 9 nucleotides matching TRBD1. The trim removed 0 bases at V and 2 bases at J, leaving 16 bases unmatched. This CDR3 is built from 20 residues. CDR1 and CDR2 from the germline V gene are LGHDT and YNNKEL (reference sequence). CDR3 DNA sequence: TGTGCCAGCAGCCAAGAGTCGGGAGAGGGTCGACAGGGGGACAACTATGGCTACACCCTC. Translation: CASSQESGEGRQGDNYGYTL.

This clonotype was counted a few times. The V gene is TRBV6-5, the J gene TRBJ1-2; a possible D gene is TRBD1 (5 bases). The CDR3 has 17 amino acids. Germline assignment: CDR1 MNHEY and CDR2 SVGAGI. V gave up 7 bases and J gave up 4 bases, with 25 bases separating them. CDR3 nucleotide sequence: TGTGCCAGCACCGTAAGACCGGGACGGAACTTGGGCTATGGCTACACCTTC. Translation gives CASTVRPGRNLGYGYTF.